This T cell receptor (beta chain) was obtained from a study of CD8 T cells in Susac syndrome (dated by TCRdb to 2018 to 2020). Describing the broader study: The study used repertoire sequencing to test whether antigen drove CD8+ T cell activation and differentiation in Susac syndrome. The study at large found these results: The number of individuals in the TCR sequencing and HLA analysis was recognized as being relatively small.

Peripheral blood CD8+ and CD4+ T cells from healthy donors, Susac syndrome patients and multiple sclerosis patients were profiled using high-throughput TCR beta sequencing. Healthy donors were included as age- and sex-matched controls. CD8+ TEMRA cells were enriched by FACS, while bulk CD8+ and CD4+ T cells were purified by magnetic negative isolation. Blood was collected in EDTA tubes and processed within 24 hours, with PBMCs isolated through density gradient centrifugation. PBMCs intended for TCR sequencing were frozen in liquid nitrogen and were later thawed in a 37 degrees C water bath. The sorted or isolated CD4+, CD8+ and CD8+ TEMRA cells had a purity of 90% or higher. RNA was extracted with the RNeasy kit and 0.5 to 1 ug was reverse transcribed using random hexamers. The immunoSEQ multiplex PCR assay, covering 54 Vbeta and 13 Jbeta segments, was used to amplify TCR beta CDR3 regions. PCR amplification bias was corrected using a synthetic template baseline for primer optimization and computational correction. In the original analysis: Reads were assigned to V, D and J genes according to IMGT and analyzed in immunoSEQ Analyzer, with only productive sequences retained. Clonality was calculated as one minus the Shannon entropy normalized by log2 of the number of productive unique sequences. For each patient and control, public and private clones were evaluated within the 100 most prevalent clones. Susac-specific clones were defined as absent from healthy and MS cohorts, 850 to 1,300 published viral clones and other ImmuneACCESS disease sequences. TCRdb applied fastp at Q25 and MiXCR to the public reads, then kept only in-frame beta chains. Rows with one shared CDR3 protein collapse into an entry with the most common genes and DNA. TCRdb, not the authors, supplied the V and J calls. This sample is represented by some 120,000 distinct CDR3 sequences; around 95% of them were singletons. Of the sample, 0.098% is held by the ten largest clones.

Turning to this clonotype: It lacks a known antigen. The input lacks base qualities; no much larger clone sits a single base away.

The clonotype originates from a human donor in good health. Sequencing was performed on CD4+ T cells from PBMCs.

The CDR3: CASSYSAAGSSEQFF. The bases read TGTGCCAGCAGTTACTCGGCTGCGGGGTCCAGTGAGCAGTTCTTC. Rearrangement joined TRBV6-5 to TRBJ2-1; a weak D assignment points to TRBD2 (6 bases agree). Taken from the germline V gene, the CDR1 and CDR2 loops are MNHEY and SVGAGI. The junction carries 15 bases between V and J, which are trimmed by 0 bases and 9 bases respectively. The CDR3, cysteine through phenylalanine, is 15 amino acids long. Of the read, only the CDR3 DNA is kept; its 45 bases are in frame from base 1.